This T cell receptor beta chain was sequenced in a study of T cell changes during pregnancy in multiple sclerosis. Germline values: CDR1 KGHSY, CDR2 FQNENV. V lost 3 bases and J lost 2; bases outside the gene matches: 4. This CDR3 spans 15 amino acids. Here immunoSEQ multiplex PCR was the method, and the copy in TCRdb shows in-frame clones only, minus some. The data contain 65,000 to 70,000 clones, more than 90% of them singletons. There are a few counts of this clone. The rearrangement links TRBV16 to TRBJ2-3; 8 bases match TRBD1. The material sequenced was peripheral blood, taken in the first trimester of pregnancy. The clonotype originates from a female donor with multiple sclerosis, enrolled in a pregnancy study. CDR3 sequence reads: CASSHRDRITDTQYF. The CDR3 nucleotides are TGTGCCAGCAGCCATCGGGACAGGATCACAGATACGCAGTATTTT.